One sample yielded the 17 T cell receptor beta chains listed below, sequenced in a study of human T cells and chemical hapten exposure. A single record per CDR3 protein comes from TCRdb applying MiXCR to the RACE reads. The sample shows roughly 380,000 distinct CDR3 sequences, 5.1% of them seen only once. Time point noted: pre-sensitization, week 0. Treatment here: therapeutic diphenylcyclopropenone sensitization with weekly scalp DPC. The material sequenced was whole blood, taken in connection with sensitization to the hapten diphenylcyclopropenone (DPC). The receptors here all came from a woman aged 50 to 60 with alopecia areata. Some clones in this sample may be carry-over from other donors' samples.

This clonotype was counted a few times. The gene calls are TRBV5-1 and TRBJ2-7, with D tentatively TRBD1 (5 bases). Germline V lookup: CDR1 SGHRS, CDR2 YFSETQ. The CDR3 runs 13 residues. V lost 4 bases, J lost 6 bases, and 14 bases lay in between. The CDR3 region has the DNA TGCGCCAGCAGCCCGCCACAGGAAGGCGAGCAGTACTTC. It codes for CASSPPQEGEQYF.

The chain uses TRBV2 and TRBJ1-5; TRBD1 matches at 11 bases. With V trimmed by 5 bases and J by 6 bases, 3 bases remained unmatched. The germline CDR1 and CDR2 sequences are SNHLY and FYNNEI. This CDR3 is 14 amino acids long. The CDR3 DNA is TGTGCCAGCAGTCAGGGACAGGGGGTTCAGCCCCAGCATTTT. This sequence encodes CASSQGQGVQPQHF.

This clonotype came up many times. The CDR3: CASTSSGHYYNEQFF. The CDR3 DNA reads TGTGCCAGCACCTCCTCTGGGCATTACTACAATGAGCAGTTCTTC. V and J are TRBV28 and TRBJ2-1; D unresolved. The CDR3 is made up of 15 amino acids. With 7 bases removed from V and 3 bases from J, the gap between germline ends came to 16 bases. Germline CDR1 and CDR2: MDHEN and SYDVKM.

This clonotype appeared a few times. The V gene is TRBV12-3 or TRBV12-4, the J gene TRBJ1-3; D unresolved. V lost 5 bases to trimming and J lost 0 bases, with 11 bases between them. CDR3 length: 15 residues. The CDR3 region has the DNA TGTGCCAGCAGTCGGCGACGGCTCTCTGGAAACACCATATATTTT. Amino acids: CASSRRRLSGNTIYF.

Concerning this clonotype itself: This may come from a read error, since a much larger clone is one base off. The chain recombines TRBV29-1 with TRBJ1-2; D remains unclear. Germline V gene data show CDR1 as SQVTM and CDR2 as ANQGSEA. With 3 bases removed from V and 7 bases from J, the gap between germline ends came to 15 bases. The CDR3 is 13 amino acids. CDR3 amino acids: CSVDPDMGIGYTF. DNA of the CDR3: TGCAGCGTTGACCCCGACATGGGGATTGGCTACACCTTC.

This clonotype came up many times. The rearrangement joins TRBV7-2 to TRBJ2-3, with unresolved D. Germline-derived CDR1 and CDR2 are SGHTA and FQGNSA. The CDR3 extends over 15 amino acids. Trimming removed 1 base from V and 0 bases from J, with 8 bases in between. The CDR3 nucleotides are TGTGCCAGCAGCTTAGAGGTGATGAGCACAGATACGCAGTATTTT. Its protein is CASSLEVMSTDTQYF.

This clonotype was counted only a few times. The chain recombines TRBV6-1 with TRBJ2-7; D call uncertain. V was shortened by 0 bases and J by 1 base, with 7 bases between the two germline ends. The CDR3 has 14 amino acids. CDR1 is MNHNS, CDR2 SASEGT, per germline. In nucleotides, the CDR3 is TGTGCCAGCAGTGAAGCGCTGGGTTCCTACGAGCAGTACTTC. It is translated as CASSEALGSYEQYF.

The table lists this clonotype with a few counts. The chain carries TRBV3-1 and TRBJ2-7, with D unclear. This CDR3 contains 13 residues. CDR1 is LGHDT and CDR2 is YNNKEL in the germline V gene (reference sequence). With 1 base removed from V and 2 bases from J, the gap between germline ends came to 6 bases. The chain's CDR3 is CASSQVSTYEQYF. CDR3 sequence (DNA): TGTGCCAGCAGCCAAGTTTCCACCTACGAGCAGTACTTC.

This clonotype was detected many times. The chain joins TRBV6-2 or TRBV6-3 to TRBJ2-6; D uncertain. Germline V gene data show CDR1 as MNHEY and CDR2 as SVGEGT. The CDR3 is 15 amino acids. V was pared by 8 bases and J by 0 bases, with 11 bases between. The CDR3 sequence: CASLDGSSGANVLTF. The CDR3 nucleotides are TGTGCCAGCTTGGACGGAAGCTCTGGGGCCAACGTCCTGACTTTC.

This clonotype was observed at least ten times. The chain carries TRBV6-2 or TRBV6-3 and TRBJ2-7; D might be TRBD1 (6 bases). The CDR3 totals 14 residues. CDR1 MNHEY and CDR2 SVGEGT come from the germline V gene. V lost 2 bases, J lost 8 bases, and 16 bases lay in between. Here the CDR3 reads CASSYMGTTIQQYF. In DNA form, the CDR3 reads TGTGCCAGCAGTTACATGGGGACAACTATTCAGCAGTACTTC.

This clonotype was seen a handful of times. The chain combines TRBV29-1 with TRBJ1-1; D not certain. This CDR3 has 13 amino acids. The germline V gene has CDR1 SQVTM and CDR2 ANQGSEA. V lost 6 bases and J 4 bases, leaving 15 bases between the germline ends. CDR3: CSVMSGGRTEAFF. DNA of the CDR3: TGCAGCGTGATGTCCGGAGGGCGCACTGAAGCTTTCTTT.

This sequence joins TRBV7-2 and TRBJ2-1, with D perhaps matching TRBD2 (5 bases). This CDR3 spans 11 amino acids. Per germline, CDR1 SGHTA and CDR2 FQGNSA. V was clipped by 0 bases and J by 15 bases, with 9 bases between them. DNA for the CDR3: TGTGCCAGCAGCTTAGCCGGGGTGACGTTCTTC. Translated: CASSLAGVTFF.

This clonotype was observed at least ten times. The chain combines TRBV7-2 with TRBJ1-6; D gene uncertain. V shed 2 bases and J shed 6 bases, with 8 bases lying between them. This CDR3 has 14 residues. Germline V gene data show CDR1 as SGHTA and CDR2 as FQGNSA. The CDR3 nucleotides read TGTGCCAGCAGCTTAAACAGAAGTAATTCACCCCTCCACTTT. Translating it yields CASSLNRSNSPLHF.

This clonotype was seen ten or more times. The chain carries TRBV6-2 or TRBV6-3 and TRBJ1-5, with a possible D match to TRBD1 (5 bases). The ends were cut back, 7 bases at V and 0 bases at J, with 16 bases in the middle. CDR3 size: 16 residues. The germline V gene encodes CDR1 MNHEY and CDR2 SVGEGT. The CDR3 nucleotides are TGTGCCAGCACCTTTTCGGGGGGGAGTAGCAATCAGCCCCAGCATTTT. Its translation: CASTFSGGSSNQPQHF.

This clonotype was observed at least ten times. V and J are TRBV29-1 and TRBJ2-7; 7 nucleotides match TRBD1. This CDR3 has 13 residues. V lost 4 bases to trimming and J lost 2 bases; unmatched junction nucleotides: 5. Germline V CDR1 and CDR2: SQVTM, ANQGSEA. The CDR3 region has the DNA TGCAGCGTTGGACAGGGCGAGACCTACGAGCAGTACTTC. Amino acid sequence: CSVGQGETYEQYF.

This clonotype was seen only a few times. The V call is TRBV6-5, the J call TRBJ2-2; D is uncertain. Trimming took 2 bases from V and 5 from J, leaving 12 bases between them. CDR1 MNHEY and CDR2 SVGAGI come from the germline V gene. The CDR3 extends over 15 amino acids. The CDR3 loop reads CASSYGSPSTGELFF. CDR3 coding DNA: TGTGCCAGCAGTTACGGGTCCCCATCGACCGGGGAGCTGTTTTTT.

This clonotype was detected many times. The rearrangement links TRBV30 to TRBJ2-1; 9 bases match TRBD2. The CDR3 runs 15 residues. Trimming at V came to 2 bases and at J to 8 bases, leaving 10 bases not matched to a gene. Germline V lookup: CDR1 GTSNPN, CDR2 SVGIG (reference sequence). CDR3 DNA sequence: TGTGCCTGGAGTACCCTAGCGGGATTCAGGGATGAGCAGTTCTTC. Protein product: CAWSTLAGFRDEQFF.